This T cell receptor beta chain emerged from a study of T cells in Graves' hyperthyroidism and ophthalmopathy. This clonotype appeared many times. The V gene end was trimmed by 10 bases and the J gene end by 5 bases; junction bases not matched to a gene: 4. Per the germline V gene, CDR1 is SEHNR and CDR2 is FQNEAQ (reference sequence). The CDR3 spans 12 residues. The TCR beta CDR3 regions underwent amplification using RNA transcripts as the source. RT-PCR in the first round (using the HTBI primer set) targeted the TCR CDR3. TCRdb recomputed calls from the multiplex PCR reads with MiXCR, one row per CDR3 protein. Among roughly 250,000 distinct CDR3 sequences listed, roughly 15% were seen once.

The chain joins TRBV7-9 to TRBJ2-1; 8 nucleotides align to TRBD2. This receptor was identified in a woman aged 40 to 50 with Graves' hyperthyroidism that later progressed to Graves' ophthalmopathy. Sequencing input: blood. The CDR3: CATTGGDNEQFF. CDR3 nucleotides: TGTGCCACGACGGGAGGGGACAATGAGCAGTTCTTC.